The clone carrying this TCR beta chain has only a few counts. CDR3 regions were amplified by Arm-PCR using iRepertoire HTBI primers to build TCR beta libraries. Via MiXCR, TCRdb re-called the multiplex PCR reads, giving one row per CDR3 protein. The sample yields 400,000 to 600,000 distinct CDR3 sequences, 20% to 25% seen once. The data were taken from a study of regulatory T cells in long-lasting Graves disease. Described time point: persistent/refractory GD, antithyroid drugs over 5 years with positive TRAb. Extracted PBMC RNA gave rise to the TCR library. V lost 2 bases and J 5 bases, leaving 22 bases between the germline ends. Germline V gives CDR1 LNHDA, CDR2 SQIVND (reference sequence). There are 17 residues in the CDR3.

This TCR was recovered from a female donor with Graves disease. The V and J genes are TRBV19 and TRBJ2-7; tentatively, D is TRBD1 or TRBD2 (5 bases each). Sequenced here: peripheral blood mononuclear cells (PBMCs), sampled when the disease was refractory, from a patient treated with antithyroid drugs. Here the CDR3 DNA reads TGTGCCAGTAGTATACCCGACCGGGGCCCTCGTGGGGACGAGCAGTACTTC. It is translated as CASSIPDRGPRGDEQYF. Full variable domain (remainder filled in from reference TRBV19 and TRBJ2-7): DGGITQSPKYLFRKEGQNVTLSCEQNLNHDAMYWYRQDPGQGLRLIYYSQIVNDFQKGDIAEGYSVSREKKESFPLTVTSAQKNPTAFYLCASSIPDRGPRGDEQYFGPGTRLTVT.